The entry that follows covers one T cell receptor (beta chain) sequence. These data belong to a study of siplizumab effects on memory and regulatory T cells. Assaying covered roughly 92,000 TCR templates per sample. Using immunoSEQ multiplex PCR, the repertoire was profiled, and TCRdb retains in-frame clones only, with some absent. The profile shows 90,000 to 110,000 clones, 90% to 95% of them singletons. V gave up 5 bases and J gave up 4 bases; unmatched junction bases: 3. CDR3 length equals 15 residues. Germline CDR1 SEHNR, CDR2 FQNEAQ (reference sequence). The clonotype was recovered from a human donor in good health. The chain is built from TRBV7-9 and TRBJ2-5; 14 bases line up with TRBD2. The sample was CD4+ T cells sorted from blood. Here the CDR3 reads CASSMGLAGVETQYF. CDR3 coding DNA: TGTGCCAGCAGCATGGGACTAGCGGGAGTAGAGACCCAGTACTTC. The complete variable domain, with remaining parts taken from reference TRBV7-9 and TRBJ2-5, reads DTGVSQNPRHKITKRGQNVTFRCDPISEHNRLYWYRQTLGQGPEFLTYFQNEAQLEKSRLLSDRFSAERPKGSFSTLEIQRTEQGDSAMYLCASSMGLAGVETQYFGPGTRLLVL.